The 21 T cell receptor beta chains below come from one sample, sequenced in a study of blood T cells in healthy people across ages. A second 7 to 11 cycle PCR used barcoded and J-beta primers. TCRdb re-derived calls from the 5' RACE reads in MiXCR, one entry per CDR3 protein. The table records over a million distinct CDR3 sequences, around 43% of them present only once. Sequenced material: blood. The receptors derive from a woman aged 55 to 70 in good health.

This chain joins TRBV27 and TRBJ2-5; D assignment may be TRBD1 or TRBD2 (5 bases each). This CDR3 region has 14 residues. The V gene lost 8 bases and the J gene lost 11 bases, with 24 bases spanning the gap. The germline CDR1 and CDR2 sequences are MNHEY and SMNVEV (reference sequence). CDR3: CASGRNTPRGEQYF. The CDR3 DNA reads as TGTGCCAGCGGTCGCAACACCCCTAGAGGGGAGCAGTACTTC.

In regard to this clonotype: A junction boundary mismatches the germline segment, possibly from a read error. CDR3 sequence (DNA): TGTGCCGGCAGTTACTCCGAGCGGGGGGCCTCCTACAATGAGCAGTACTTC. Its translation is CAGSYSERGASYNEQYF. The gene calls are TRBV6-2 or TRBV6-3 and TRBJ2-7, with TRBD2 matching over 9 bases. The CDR3 covers 17 residues. Germline CDR1 is MNHEY and CDR2 is SVGEGT.

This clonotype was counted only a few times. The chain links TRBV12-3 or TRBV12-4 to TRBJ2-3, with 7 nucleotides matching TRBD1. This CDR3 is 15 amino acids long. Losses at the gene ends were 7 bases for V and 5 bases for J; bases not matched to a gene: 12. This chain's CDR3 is CASTAIRGSGDTQYF. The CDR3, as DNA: TGTGCCAGCACCGCCATCAGGGGGTCGGGAGATACGCAGTATTTT.

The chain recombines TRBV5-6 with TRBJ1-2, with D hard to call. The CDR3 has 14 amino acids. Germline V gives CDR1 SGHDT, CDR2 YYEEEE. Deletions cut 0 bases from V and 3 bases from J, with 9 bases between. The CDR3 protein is CASSLDRRYYGYTF. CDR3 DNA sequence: TGTGCCAGCAGCTTGGACAGAAGGTACTATGGCTACACCTTC.

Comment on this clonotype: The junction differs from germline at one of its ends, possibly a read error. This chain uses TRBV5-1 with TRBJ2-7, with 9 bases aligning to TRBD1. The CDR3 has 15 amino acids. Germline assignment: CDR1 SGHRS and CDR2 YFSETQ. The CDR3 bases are TGCGCCAGCAGCTTACCGGGACAGGGTCTCCACGAGCGGTACTTC. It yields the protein CASSLPGQGLHERYF.

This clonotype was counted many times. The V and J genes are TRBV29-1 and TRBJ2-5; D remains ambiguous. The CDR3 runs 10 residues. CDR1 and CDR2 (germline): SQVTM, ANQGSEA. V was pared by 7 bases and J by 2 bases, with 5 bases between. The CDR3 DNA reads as TGCAGCGGTGTACAAGAGACCCAGTACTTC. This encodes CSGVQETQYF.

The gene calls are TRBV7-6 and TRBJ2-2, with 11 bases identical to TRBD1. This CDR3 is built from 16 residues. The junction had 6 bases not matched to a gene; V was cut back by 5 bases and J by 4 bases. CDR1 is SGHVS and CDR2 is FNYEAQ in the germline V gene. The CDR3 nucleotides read TGTGCCAGCAGCGTCTCCGGGACAGGGGGCACCGGGGAGCTGTTTTTT. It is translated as CASSVSGTGGTGELFF.

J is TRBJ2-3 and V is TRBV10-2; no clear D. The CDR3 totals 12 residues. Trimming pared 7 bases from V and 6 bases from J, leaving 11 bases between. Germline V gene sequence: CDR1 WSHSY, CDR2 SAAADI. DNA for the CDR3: TGCGCCAGCATGGCTAAAACCGATACGCAGTATTTT. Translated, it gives CASMAKTDTQYF.

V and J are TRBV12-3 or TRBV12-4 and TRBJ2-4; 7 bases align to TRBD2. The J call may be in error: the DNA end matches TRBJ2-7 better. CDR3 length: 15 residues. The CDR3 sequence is CASSWGGIGVYEQYF. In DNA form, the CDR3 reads TGTGCCAGCAGTTGGGGAGGGATAGGGGTATACGAGCAGTACTTC.

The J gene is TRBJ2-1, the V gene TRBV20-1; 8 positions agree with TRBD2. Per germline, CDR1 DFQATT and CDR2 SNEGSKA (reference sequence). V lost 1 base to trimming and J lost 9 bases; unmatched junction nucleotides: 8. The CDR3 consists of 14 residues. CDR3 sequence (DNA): TGCAGTGCTAGAGGCGACGGGAGGGCCCTTGAGCAGTTCTTC. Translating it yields CSARGDGRALEQFF.

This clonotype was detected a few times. CDR3 nucleotides: TGCAGTGCTGCAGAGGGGGCTACGAAGCCAGATACGCAGTATTTT. Protein product: CSAAEGATKPDTQYF. This rearrangement joins TRBV20-1 to TRBJ2-3; the match to TRBD1 covers 7 bases. The germline V gene encodes CDR1 DFQATT and CDR2 SNEGSKA (reference sequence). This CDR3 is 15 amino acids long. With V trimmed by 5 bases and J by 4 bases, 12 bases remained unmatched.

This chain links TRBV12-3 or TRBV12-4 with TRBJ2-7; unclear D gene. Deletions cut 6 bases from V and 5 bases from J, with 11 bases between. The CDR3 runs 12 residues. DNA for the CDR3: TGTGCCAGCAGATTGAGAAGCGACGAGCAGTACTTC. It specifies CASRLRSDEQYF.

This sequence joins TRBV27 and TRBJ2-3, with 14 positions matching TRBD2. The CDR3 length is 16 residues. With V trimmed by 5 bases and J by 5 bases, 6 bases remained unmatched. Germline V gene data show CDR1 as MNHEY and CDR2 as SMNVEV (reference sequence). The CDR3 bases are TGTGCCAGCAGTCTCCGGACTAGCGGGAGGTTAGATACGCAGTATTTT. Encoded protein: CASSLRTSGRLDTQYF.

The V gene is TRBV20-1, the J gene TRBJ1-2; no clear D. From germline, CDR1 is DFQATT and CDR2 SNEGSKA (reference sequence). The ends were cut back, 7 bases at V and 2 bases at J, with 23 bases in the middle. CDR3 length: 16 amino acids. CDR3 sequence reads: CSGSNRGGTQNYGYTF. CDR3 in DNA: TGCAGTGGGTCTAACCGGGGAGGAACCCAGAACTATGGCTACACCTTC.

CDR3 bases: TGCAGCGTTGAACTGAGAGTTTCCTCTGGGGCCAACGTCCTGACTTTC. Protein sequence: CSVELRVSSGANVLTF. J is TRBJ2-6 and V is TRBV29-1; no firm D call. CDR1 is SQVTM and CDR2 is ANQGSEA in the germline V gene. This CDR3 has 16 amino acids. Trimming shortened V by 2 bases and J by 0 bases, and 11 bases separated the two germline ends.

The CDR3 nucleotides read TGCGCCAGCAGCGCACAGGGAGCCAACACTGAAGCTTTCTTT. Encoded protein: CASSAQGANTEAFF. The rearrangement joins TRBV5-1 to TRBJ1-1, with D possibly being TRBD1 (6 bases). Germline CDR1 and CDR2: SGHRS and YFSETQ. The CDR3 contains 14 residues. Trimming left V 4 bases short and J 2 bases short, with 12 bases between.

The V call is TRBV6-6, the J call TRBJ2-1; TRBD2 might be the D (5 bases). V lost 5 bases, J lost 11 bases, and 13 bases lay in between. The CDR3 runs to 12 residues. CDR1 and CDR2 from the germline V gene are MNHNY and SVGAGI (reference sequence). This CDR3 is CASSRTGEKQFF. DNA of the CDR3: TGTGCCAGCAGTCGAACCGGGGAGAAGCAGTTCTTC.

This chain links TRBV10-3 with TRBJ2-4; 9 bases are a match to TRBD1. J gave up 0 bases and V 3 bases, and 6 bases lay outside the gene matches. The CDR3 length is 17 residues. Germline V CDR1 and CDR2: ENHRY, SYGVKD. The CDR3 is CAISEGWTGAAKNIQYF. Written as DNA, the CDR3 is TGTGCCATCAGTGAAGGTTGGACAGGGGCAGCCAAAAACATTCAGTACTTC.

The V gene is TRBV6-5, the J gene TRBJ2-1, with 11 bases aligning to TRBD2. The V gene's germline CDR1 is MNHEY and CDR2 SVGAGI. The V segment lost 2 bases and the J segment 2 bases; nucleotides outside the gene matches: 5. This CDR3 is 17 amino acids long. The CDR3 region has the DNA TGTGCCAGCAGTTACGAAGGGACTAGCGGCGCCTACAATGAGCAGTTCTTC. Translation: CASSYEGTSGAYNEQFF.

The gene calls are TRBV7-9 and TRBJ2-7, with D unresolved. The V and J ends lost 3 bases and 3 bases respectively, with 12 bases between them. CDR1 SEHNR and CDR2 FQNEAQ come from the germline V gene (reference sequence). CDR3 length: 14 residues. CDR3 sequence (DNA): TGTGCCAGCAGCTTCATAGGACGGAGCTACGAGCAGTACTTC. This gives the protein CASSFIGRSYEQYF.

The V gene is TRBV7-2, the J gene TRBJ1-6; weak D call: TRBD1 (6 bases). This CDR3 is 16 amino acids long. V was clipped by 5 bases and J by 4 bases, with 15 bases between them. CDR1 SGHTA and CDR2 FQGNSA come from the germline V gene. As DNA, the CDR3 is TGTGCCAGCAGCCGTCCCCTGGACAGATATAATTCACCCCTCCACTTT. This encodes CASSRPLDRYNSPLHF.